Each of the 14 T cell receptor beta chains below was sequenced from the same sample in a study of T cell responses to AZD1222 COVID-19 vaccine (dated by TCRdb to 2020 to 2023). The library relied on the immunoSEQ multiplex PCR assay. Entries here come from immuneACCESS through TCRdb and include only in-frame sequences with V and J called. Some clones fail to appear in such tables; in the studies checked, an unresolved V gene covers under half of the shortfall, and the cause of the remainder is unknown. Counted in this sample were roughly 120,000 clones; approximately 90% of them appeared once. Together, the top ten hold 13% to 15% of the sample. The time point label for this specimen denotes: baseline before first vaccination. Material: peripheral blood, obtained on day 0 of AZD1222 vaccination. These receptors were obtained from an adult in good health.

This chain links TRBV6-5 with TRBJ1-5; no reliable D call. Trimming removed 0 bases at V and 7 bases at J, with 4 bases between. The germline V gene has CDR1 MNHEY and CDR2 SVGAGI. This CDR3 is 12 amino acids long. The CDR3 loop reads CASSYSGQPQHF. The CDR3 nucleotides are TGTGCCAGCAGTTACTCGGGGCAGCCCCAGCATTTT.

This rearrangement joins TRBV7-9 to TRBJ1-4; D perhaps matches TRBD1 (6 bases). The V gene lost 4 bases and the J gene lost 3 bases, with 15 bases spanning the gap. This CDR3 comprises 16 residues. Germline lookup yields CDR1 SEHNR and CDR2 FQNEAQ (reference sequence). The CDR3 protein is CASSYGQFYSNEKLFF. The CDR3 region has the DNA TGTGCCAGCAGCTACGGACAGTTCTATTCTAATGAAAAACTGTTTTTT. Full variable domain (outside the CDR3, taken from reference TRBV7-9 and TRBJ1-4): DTGVSQNPRHKITKRGQNVTFRCDPISEHNRLYWYRQTLGQGPEFLTYFQNEAQLEKSRLLSDRFSAERPKGSFSTLEIQRTEQGDSAMYLCASSYGQFYSNEKLFFGSGTQLSVL.

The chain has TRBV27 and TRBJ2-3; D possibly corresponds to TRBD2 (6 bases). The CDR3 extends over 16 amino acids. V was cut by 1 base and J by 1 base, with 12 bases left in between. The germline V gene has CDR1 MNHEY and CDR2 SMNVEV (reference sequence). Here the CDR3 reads CASSLWRGLRTDTQYF. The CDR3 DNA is TGTGCCAGCAGTTTATGGCGGGGCCTCCGCACAGATACGCAGTATTTT.

CDR3 region: CASSPTGGSNQPQHF. The DNA of the CDR3 is TGTGCCAGCAGCCCGACAGGGGGGAGCAATCAGCCCCAGCATTTT. This sequence joins TRBV7-8 and TRBJ1-5, with 9 bases identical to TRBD1. J was trimmed by 1 base and V by 5 bases; bases with no gene match: 3. The CDR3 contains 15 residues. The V gene's germline CDR1 is SGHVS and CDR2 FQNEAQ.

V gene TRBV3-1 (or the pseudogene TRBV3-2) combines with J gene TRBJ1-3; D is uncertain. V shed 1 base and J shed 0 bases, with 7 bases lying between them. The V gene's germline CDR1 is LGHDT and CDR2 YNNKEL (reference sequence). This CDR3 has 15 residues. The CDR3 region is CASSQGRFSGNTIYF. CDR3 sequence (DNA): TGTGCCAGCAGCCAAGGCAGATTCTCTGGAAACACCATATATTTT.

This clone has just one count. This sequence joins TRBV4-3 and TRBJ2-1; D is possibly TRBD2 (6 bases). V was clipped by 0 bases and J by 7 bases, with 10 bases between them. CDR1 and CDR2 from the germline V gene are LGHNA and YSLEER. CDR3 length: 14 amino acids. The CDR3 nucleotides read TGCGCCAGCAGCCAAGATCGTGGGGGGAATGAGCAGTTCTTC. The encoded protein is CASSQDRGGNEQFF.

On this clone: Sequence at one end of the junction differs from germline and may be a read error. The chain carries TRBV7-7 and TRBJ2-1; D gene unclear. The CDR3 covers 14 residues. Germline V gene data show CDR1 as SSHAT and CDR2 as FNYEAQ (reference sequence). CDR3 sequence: CASSSGGSGNEQFF. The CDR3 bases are TGTGCTAGCAGCTCAGGCGGCTCGGGCAATGAGCAGTTCTTC. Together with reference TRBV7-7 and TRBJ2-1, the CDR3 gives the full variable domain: GAGVSQSPRYKVTKRGQDVTLRCDPISSHATLYWYQQALGQGPEFLTYFNYEAQPDKSGLPSDRFSAERPEGSISTLTIQRTEQRDSAMYRCASSSGGSGNEQFFGPGTRLTVL.

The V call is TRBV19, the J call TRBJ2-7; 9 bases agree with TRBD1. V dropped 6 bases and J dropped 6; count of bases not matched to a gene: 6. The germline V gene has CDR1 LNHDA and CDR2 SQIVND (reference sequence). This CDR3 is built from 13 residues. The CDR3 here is CASSRQGVGEQYF. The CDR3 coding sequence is TGTGCCAGTAGCCGACAGGGGGTTGGCGAGCAGTACTTC.

The CDR3 region has the DNA TGTGCCTGGAAGGGAACAGGGAACACTGAAGCTTTCTTT. This translates into CAWKGTGNTEAFF. The chain couples TRBV30 to TRBJ1-1; a weak D match, TRBD1 (5 bases). Deletions cut 4 bases from V and 1 base from J, with 10 bases between. Germline values: CDR1 GTSNPN, CDR2 SVGIG (reference sequence). The CDR3 runs 13 residues.

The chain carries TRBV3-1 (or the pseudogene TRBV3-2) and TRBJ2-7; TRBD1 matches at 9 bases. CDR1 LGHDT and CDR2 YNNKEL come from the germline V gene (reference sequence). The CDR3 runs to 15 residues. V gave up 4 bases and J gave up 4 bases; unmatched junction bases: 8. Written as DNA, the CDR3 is TGTGCCAGCAGCCCCTCTACAGGGGGCACGTACGAGCAGTACTTC. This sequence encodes CASSPSTGGTYEQYF.

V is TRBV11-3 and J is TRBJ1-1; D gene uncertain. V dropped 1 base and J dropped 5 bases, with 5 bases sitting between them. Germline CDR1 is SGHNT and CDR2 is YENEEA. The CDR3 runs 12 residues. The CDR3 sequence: CASSLGPTEAFF. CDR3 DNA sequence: TGTGCCAGCAGCTTAGGGCCGACTGAAGCTTTCTTT.

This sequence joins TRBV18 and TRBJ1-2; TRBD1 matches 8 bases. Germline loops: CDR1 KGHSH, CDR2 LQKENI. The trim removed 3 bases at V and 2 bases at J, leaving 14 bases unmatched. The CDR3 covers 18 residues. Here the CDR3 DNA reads TGTGCCAGCTCACCCCGGCCGGGAGGGACAGGTTCCAACTATGGCTACACCTTC. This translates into CASSPRPGGTGSNYGYTF.

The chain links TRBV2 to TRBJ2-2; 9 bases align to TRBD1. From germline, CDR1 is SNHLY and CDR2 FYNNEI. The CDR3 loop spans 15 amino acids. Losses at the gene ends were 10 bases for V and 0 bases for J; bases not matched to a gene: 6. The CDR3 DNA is TGTGCCACAGCCAGACAGGGGGCGAACACCGGGGAGCTGTTTTTT. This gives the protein CATARQGANTGELFF.

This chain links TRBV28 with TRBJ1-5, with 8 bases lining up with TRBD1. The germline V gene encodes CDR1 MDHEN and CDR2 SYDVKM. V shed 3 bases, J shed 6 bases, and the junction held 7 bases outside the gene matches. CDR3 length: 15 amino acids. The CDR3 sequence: CASSFLDREGQPQHF. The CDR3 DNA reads TGTGCCAGCAGTTTTTTGGACAGGGAGGGTCAGCCCCAGCATTTT.